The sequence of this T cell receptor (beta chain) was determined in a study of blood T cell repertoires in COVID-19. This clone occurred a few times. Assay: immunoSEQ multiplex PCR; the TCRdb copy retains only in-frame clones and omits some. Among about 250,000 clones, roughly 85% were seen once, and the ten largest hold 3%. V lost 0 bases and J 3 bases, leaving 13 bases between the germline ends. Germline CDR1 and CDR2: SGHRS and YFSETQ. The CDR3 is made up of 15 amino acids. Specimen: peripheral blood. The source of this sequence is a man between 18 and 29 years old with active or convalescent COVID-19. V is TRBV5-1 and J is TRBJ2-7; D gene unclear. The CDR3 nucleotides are TGCGCCAGCAGCTTGGCCAGTCGGGTTGACTACGAGCAGTACTTC. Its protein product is CASSLASRVDYEQYF.